These 26 T cell receptor beta chains came from one sample sequenced in a study of T cells after somatic rescue of genetic block. Generated by immunoSEQ multiplex PCR, the TCRdb table keeps only in-frame clones and is missing some. The sample contains 55,000 to 75,000 clones, just under 95% of which appear only once. Sequencing used peripheral blood mononuclear cells (PBMCs). These receptor sequences come from a man aged 35-49 years.

The chain employs TRBV7-3 and TRBJ1-6; 7 bases match TRBD1. Losses at the gene ends were 0 bases for V and 9 bases for J; bases not matched to a gene: 2. Germline loops: CDR1 SGHTA, CDR2 FQGTGA. The CDR3 runs to 14 residues. CDR3 sequence: CASSLTRGSSPLHF. As DNA, the CDR3 is TGTGCCAGCAGCTTAACCAGGGGGAGTTCACCCCTCCACTTT.

This rearrangement joins TRBV6-1 to TRBJ1-5; D unresolved. Germline V gene data show CDR1 as MNHNS and CDR2 as SASEGT. The CDR3 sequence is 14 residues long. V lost 5 bases and J lost 0, with 8 bases in between. CDR3 region: CASSPVDSNQPQHF. The CDR3 region has the DNA TGTGCCAGCAGTCCAGTCGATAGCAATCAGCCCCAGCATTTT.

The chain uses TRBV11-3 and TRBJ2-7, with 10 nucleotides matching TRBD2. The V gene's germline CDR1 is SGHNT and CDR2 YENEEA. This CDR3 comprises 16 residues. V was pared by 4 bases and J by 0 bases, with 6 bases of the junction left unmatched. The DNA for the CDR3 is TGTGCCAGCAGCTCCTTAGCGGGGGGCAGCTCCTACGAGCAGTACTTC. It translates to CASSSLAGGSSYEQYF.

This rearrangement joins TRBV5-1 to TRBJ1-1; D possibly corresponds to TRBD1 (5 bases). With 4 bases removed from V and 1 base from J, the gap between germline ends came to 11 bases. CDR1 SGHRS and CDR2 YFSETQ come from the germline V gene. The CDR3 loop spans 14 amino acids. This chain's CDR3 is CASSARDGNTEAFF. CDR3 DNA sequence: TGCGCCAGCAGCGCCCGGGACGGGAACACTGAAGCTTTCTTT.

The V gene is TRBV18, the J gene TRBJ2-5; TRBD1 matches at 7 bases. The junction had 12 bases not matched to a gene; V was cut back by 5 bases and J by 0 bases. The CDR3 runs 17 residues. The germline gives CDR1 KGHSH, CDR2 LQKENI. The CDR3 region has the DNA TGTGCCAGCTCATCCTCCGCAGGGGGAGAGGACCAAGAGACCCAGTACTTC. This codes for CASSSSAGGEDQETQYF.

The V call is TRBV21-1, the J call TRBJ1-5; the DNA was not used to check the table's D call, TRBD1. TRBV21-1 is recorded as a pseudogene. CDR3 length: 17 residues. The DNA of the CDR3 is TGTGCCAGCAGCAAAGTTGGGGAACAGGGATGCAATCAGCCCCAGCATTTT. It specifies CASSKVGEQGCNQPQHF.

This sequence joins TRBV5-6 and TRBJ2-4; TRBD1 agrees at 9 bases. Per germline, CDR1 SGHDT and CDR2 YYEEEE. The CDR3 is 17 amino acids. V trimming: 5 bases; J trimming: 4 bases; junction bases outside the gene matches: 13. The DNA for the CDR3 is TGTGCCAGCAGTCTGGCGGGGGACAGGGTAGCGAAAAACATTCAGTACTTC. It translates to CASSLAGDRVAKNIQYF.

CDR3 region: CSVEVPDPSGNTIYF. The CDR3 DNA is TGCAGCGTGGAGGTGCCAGACCCCTCTGGAAACACCATATATTTT. The chain employs TRBV29-1 and TRBJ1-3; D not resolved. The CDR3 is 15 residues long. Germline loops: CDR1 SQVTM, CDR2 ANQGSEA. V was clipped by 6 bases and J by 0 bases, with 15 bases between them.

This rearrangement joins TRBV5-1 to TRBJ2-3; 11 bases agree with TRBD2. This CDR3 is built from 17 residues. CDR1 is SGHRS, CDR2 YFSETQ, per germline. V shed 2 bases, J shed 1 base, and the junction held 6 bases outside the gene matches. For the CDR3, the DNA is TGCGCCAGCAGCTTCCGGACTAGCGGGTTCCGCACAGATACGCAGTATTTT. Encoded protein: CASSFRTSGFRTDTQYF.

The CDR3 sequence is CASSVSSMNTEAFF. CDR3 coding DNA: TGTGCCAGCAGCGTTAGTTCGATGAACACTGAAGCTTTCTTT. The genes are TRBV9 and TRBJ1-1; D remains ambiguous. The CDR3 consists of 14 residues. V lost 2 bases and J lost 0, with 8 bases in between. The V gene's germline CDR1 is SGDLS and CDR2 YYNGEE.

The chain links TRBV15 to TRBJ1-1; TRBD1 matches 8 bases. Germline V gene lookup returns CDR1 LNHNV and CDR2 YYDKDF (reference sequence). V shed 3 bases, J shed 5 bases, and the junction held 2 bases outside the gene matches. CDR3 length: 13 residues. The DNA of the CDR3 is TGTGCCACCAGCAGCACAGGGGGGACTGAAGCTTTCTTT. Protein sequence: CATSSTGGTEAFF.

The chain is built from TRBV7-9 and TRBJ2-3; the D call may be TRBD1 or TRBD2 (5 bases each). The CDR3 contains 15 residues. Trimming took 5 bases from V and 5 from J, leaving 17 bases between them. Germline V gene sequence: CDR1 SEHNR, CDR2 FQNEAQ (reference sequence). The CDR3 sequence is CASSGRTLQGDTQYF. For the CDR3, the DNA is TGTGCCAGCAGCGGGCGGACTCTGCAGGGAGATACGCAGTATTTT. Full variable domain (missing parts from reference TRBV7-9 and TRBJ2-3): DTGVSQNPRHKITKRGQNVTFRCDPISEHNRLYWYRQTLGQGPEFLTYFQNEAQLEKSRLLSDRFSAERPKGSFSTLEIQRTEQGDSAMYLCASSGRTLQGDTQYFGPGTRLTVL.

This chain uses TRBV7-2 with TRBJ2-1, with 10 positions matching TRBD2. Germline CDR1 SGHTA, CDR2 FQGNSA. The CDR3 has 15 residues. The V segment lost 1 base and the J segment 6 bases; nucleotides outside the gene matches: 3. CDR3 loop: CASSLVAGGGNEQFF. The DNA for the CDR3 is TGTGCCAGCAGCTTAGTAGCGGGAGGTGGCAATGAGCAGTTCTTC.

V usage is TRBV18 and J usage is TRBJ2-1, with 7 bases aligning to TRBD2. CDR1 and CDR2 (germline): KGHSH, LQKENI. The CDR3 has 15 amino acids. With 6 bases clipped from V and 0 bases from J, the junction kept 5 bases outside the gene matches. As DNA, the CDR3 is TGTGCCAGCTCCCAACTAGCGATCTCCTACAATGAGCAGTTCTTC. Translated, it gives CASSQLAISYNEQFF.

In this sample, this clone turned up once. In DNA, the CDR3 is TGCGCCAGCAGCGGCGGACGGTATGGCTACACCTTC. Its translation is CASSGGRYGYTF. The V and J genes are TRBV5-1 and TRBJ1-2, with unresolved D. Germline CDR1 is SGHRS and CDR2 is YFSETQ. Trimming took 4 bases from V and 5 from J, leaving 9 bases between them. The CDR3 contains 12 residues.

This CDR3 reads CASSTHRVKETQYF. CDR3 coding DNA: TGTGCCAGCAGCACCCATAGGGTCAAAGAGACCCAGTACTTC. The chain combines TRBV11-2 with TRBJ2-5; D is ambiguous. V was trimmed by 5 bases and J by 3 bases, leaving 13 bases between them. This CDR3 has 14 amino acids. The V gene's germline CDR1 is SGHAT and CDR2 FQNNGV.

Concerning this clone: Other DNA variants within this sample encode the same CDR3. The rearrangement links TRBV6-5 to TRBJ2-7; 10 bases are shared with TRBD2. This CDR3 is built from 13 residues. Germline V lookup: CDR1 MNHEY, CDR2 SVGAGI. After removal of 6 bases from V and 2 bases from J, the junction contained 1 base not matched to a gene. This CDR3 reads CASRAGGPYEQYF. In DNA form, the CDR3 reads TGTGCCAGCAGAGCGGGAGGGCCCTACGAGCAGTACTTC.

The chain has TRBV5-1 and TRBJ1-3; the D is unclear. CDR3 length equals 14 residues. V dropped 0 bases and J dropped 2 bases, with 6 bases sitting between them. Per germline, CDR1 SGHRS and CDR2 YFSETQ. As DNA, the CDR3 is TGCGCCAGCAGCTTGGTAGGAGCTGGAAACACCATATATTTT. It yields the protein CASSLVGAGNTIYF. Complete variable domain (other parts from reference TRBV5-1 and TRBJ1-3): KAGVTQTPRYLIKTRGQQVTLSCSPISGHRSVSWYQQTPGQGLQFLFEYFSETQRNKGNFPGRFSGRQFSNSRSEMNVSTLELGDSALYLCASSLVGAGNTIYFGEGSWLTVV.

The chain joins TRBV7-9 to TRBJ2-5; possibly TRBD1 for D (6 bases). V was cut by 5 bases and J by 1 base, with 8 bases left in between. CDR1 and CDR2 from the germline V gene are SEHNR and FQNEAQ (reference sequence). The CDR3 consists of 13 residues. CDR3 protein: CASSPDSQETQYF. The CDR3 DNA sequence: TGTGCCAGCAGCCCGGACAGCCAAGAGACCCAGTACTTC.

This clone has a single count. The chain carries TRBV5-1 and TRBJ2-5; TRBD2 matches at 11 bases. CDR1 and CDR2 from the germline V gene are SGHRS and YFSETQ. J was trimmed by 4 bases and V by 4 bases; bases with no gene match: 6. This CDR3 has 15 amino acids. The CDR3 DNA sequence: TGCGCCAGCAGCATGGGGACTAGCGGTGGAGAGACCCAGTACTTC. It specifies CASSMGTSGGETQYF.

The rearrangement joins TRBV6-6 to TRBJ2-3; 12 positions match TRBD2. After removal of 6 bases from V and 5 bases from J, the junction contained 9 bases not matched to a gene. CDR3 length: 16 amino acids. From germline, CDR1 is MNHNY and CDR2 SVGAGI (reference sequence). The CDR3 sequence: CASRPLAGGPEDTQYF. In DNA form, the CDR3 reads TGTGCCAGCAGGCCTCTAGCGGGAGGGCCGGAAGATACGCAGTATTTT.

The chain joins TRBV7-3 to TRBJ1-1; D might be TRBD1 (5 bases). Looked up from germline, CDR1 is SGHTA and CDR2 is FQGTGA. V was pared by 5 bases and J by 2 bases, with 9 bases between. There are 13 residues in the CDR3. The CDR3 DNA reads as TGTGCCAGCAGCCCAGGGACTAACACTGAAGCTTTCTTT. Translation gives CASSPGTNTEAFF.

The chain has TRBV7-3 and TRBJ2-2, with 7 bases identical to TRBD2. V lost 2 bases, J lost 4 bases, and 4 bases stayed unmatched. Germline CDR1 is SGHTA and CDR2 is FQGTGA. There are 15 residues in the CDR3. The CDR3 loop is CASSLGLAVTGELFF. In nucleotides, the CDR3 is TGTGCCAGCAGCTTAGGGCTAGCGGTCACCGGGGAGCTGTTTTTT. Full variable domain (missing parts from reference TRBV7-3 and TRBJ2-2): GAGVSQTPSNKVTEKGKYVELRCDPISGHTALYWYRQSLGQGPEFLIYFQGTGAADDSGLPNDRFFAVRPEGSVSTLKIQRTERGDSAVYLCASSLGLAVTGELFFGEGSRLTVL.

The rearrangement joins TRBV30 to TRBJ2-7, with D unclear. The V gene's germline CDR1 is GTSNPN and CDR2 SVGIG (reference sequence). Trimming took off 0 bases at V and 5 bases at J, with 8 bases between the two ends. This CDR3 spans 12 amino acids. Written as DNA, the CDR3 is TGTGCCTGGAGTGTGAAGGGCGACGAGCAGTACTTC. Translating it yields CAWSVKGDEQYF.

The chain is built from TRBV5-4 and TRBJ2-1, with 8 nucleotides matching TRBD2. CDR3 length: 15 residues. Trimming cost V 2 bases and J 5 bases; bases outside gene matches: 6. Per germline, CDR1 SGHNT and CDR2 YYREEE (reference sequence). CDR3 bases: TGTGCCAGCAGCTTACGTACTAGCGGCAACAATGAGCAGTTCTTC. Its translation: CASSLRTSGNNEQFF.

In this sample, this clone turned up a few times. The chain carries TRBV5-6 and TRBJ1-3; D perhaps matches TRBD1 (6 bases). The CDR3 is 16 residues long. Germline V gives CDR1 SGHDT, CDR2 YYEEEE. Trimming shortened V by 6 bases and J by 3 bases, and 19 bases separated the two germline ends. The CDR3 loop reads CASTPWGGAYGNTIYF. CDR3 sequence (DNA): TGTGCCAGCACCCCCTGGGGGGGCGCTTATGGAAACACCATATATTTT.